These T cell receptor beta chains were read from a single sample in a study of beta chain features in type 1 diabetes. Sequencing was performed with immunoSEQ multiplex PCR; in TCRdb, only in-frame clones are kept and a portion is missing. The repertoire includes about 320,000 clones, approximately 15% of them detected once, and about 6.7% sits in the top ten. The sample was central memory CD4+ T cells from blood. Source of these receptors: a man under 40 in good health. The CDR3 runs from the conserved cysteine through the conserved F or W. Fields, in order: J gene, clone size, D gene, V gene, CDR3 protein, CDR3 DNA. A D gene is named only where the DNA matches it firmly. Size is stated for part of the rows, as once, few or many counts, or as a class when the clone is expanded.

>TRBJ2-1|few|-|TRBV18
CASSPNRASSYNEQFF
TGTGCCAGCTCACCTAACAGGGCCAGCTCCTACAATGAGCAGTTCTTC
>TRBJ2-3|once|-|TRBV5-6
CASNRGFRSTDTQYF
TGTGCCAGCAACCGGGGGTTCAGGAGCACAGATACGCAGTATTTT
>TRBJ1-2|-|-|TRBV10-3
CAISDTSGYDYGYTF
TGTGCCATCAGTGACACGTCTGGCTACGACTATGGCTACACCTTC
>TRBJ1-2|few|-|TRBV30
CAWSFGSNYGYTF
TGTGCCTGGAGTTTCGGATCAAACTATGGCTACACCTTC
>TRBJ2-7|few|-|TRBV5-1
CASSFLGLKDYEQYF
TGCGCCAGCAGCTTTCTGGGTCTGAAGGACTACGAGCAGTACTTC
>TRBJ2-3|few|TRBD2|TRBV5-1
CASSLDFSVAGGDTQYF
TGCGCCAGCAGCTTGGATTTTAGCGTCGCGGGAGGAGATACGCAGTATTTT
>TRBJ2-5|few|-|TRBV4-1
CASSRRPYQETQYF
TGCGCCAGCAGCCGCCGGCCCTACCAAGAGACCCAGTACTTC
>TRBJ2-2|many|TRBD2|TRBV7-2
CASSERGPNTGELFF
TGTGCCAGCAGCGAGCGGGGGCCTAACACCGGGGAGCTGTTTTTT
>TRBJ1-5|-|-|TRBV5-4
CASRSDDGGGQPQHF
TGTGCCAGCCGCTCGGATGACGGTGGAGGTCAGCCCCAGCATTTT
>TRBJ1-2|-|TRBD1|TRBV6-6
CASRTGTGFSYGYTF
TGTGCCAGCAGAACCGGGACAGGGTTTAGCTATGGCTACACCTTC
>TRBJ2-5|few|TRBD2|TRBV7-8
CASSLQRGGLQETQYF
TGTGCCAGCAGCTTACAGCGGGGGGGCTTACAAGAGACCCAGTACTTC
>TRBJ2-5|-|-|TRBV7-2
CASSSGQWETQYF
TGTGCCAGCAGCTCAGGCCAGTGGGAGACCCAGTACTTC
>TRBJ1-4|-|-|TRBV9
CASSPQGTDNEKLFF
TGTGCCAGCAGCCCCCAGGGGACGGATAATGAAAAACTGTTTTTT
>TRBJ2-1|many|-|TRBV6-1
CASSEGPNYNEQFF
TGTGCCAGCAGTGAAGGCCCGAACTACAATGAGCAGTTCTTC
>TRBJ2-5|few|-|TRBV5-4
CASSFGGGHGTQYF
TGTGCCAGCAGCTTCGGAGGTGGGCATGGGACCCAGTACTTC
>TRBJ1-1|many|-|TRBV29-1
CSISGTEGLNTEAFF
TGCAGCATATCTGGGACCGAGGGGTTGAACACTGAAGCTTTCTTT
>TRBJ2-1|many|-|TRBV5-1
CASSLEAYNEQFF
TGCGCCAGCAGCTTGGAGGCCTACAATGAGCAGTTCTTC
>TRBJ1-2|-|-|TRBV5-1
CASSLAETYYGYTF
TGCGCCAGCAGCTTGGCAGAGACGTACTATGGCTACACCTTC
>TRBJ1-1|once|TRBD1|TRBV5-1
CASSPWTGDVNTEAFF
TGCGCCAGCAGCCCCTGGACAGGGGACGTGAACACTGAAGCTTTCTTT
>TRBJ2-7|once|-|TRBV11-2
CASSLRSYRRAGESYEQYF
TGTGCCAGCAGCTTAAGGTCCTACCGGAGGGCAGGGGAATCCTACGAGCAGTACTTC
>TRBJ2-5|-|-|TRBV2
CASKAGAETQYF
TGTGCCAGCAAGGCGGGTGCGGAGACCCAGTACTTC
>TRBJ2-1|-|TRBD2|TRBV5-4
CASSLVAGNEQFF
TGTGCCAGCAGCTTGGTAGCGGGCAATGAGCAGTTCTTC
>TRBJ2-2|few|-|TRBV5-4
CASSQGDGGPRGELFF
TGCGCCAGCAGCCAAGGGGACGGAGGGCCAAGGGGGGAGCTGTTTTTT
>TRBJ2-2|-|TRBD2|TRBV10-3
CATGTSGRANTGELFF
TGTGCCACGGGGACTAGCGGGAGGGCGAACACCGGGGAGCTGTTTTTT
>TRBJ1-2|-|-|TRBV20-1
CSARSEKGYTF
TGCAGTGCTAGGTCAGAGAAAGGCTACACCTTC
>TRBJ2-7|few|-|TRBV7-9
CASSSLGTSAYEQYF
TGTGCCAGCAGCTCATTGGGGACTTCAGCTTACGAGCAGTACTTC
>TRBJ2-5|few|TRBD1|TRBV30
CAWSGPGGALETQYF
TGTGCCTGGAGTGGCCCAGGGGGCGCATTGGAGACCCAGTACTTC
>TRBJ2-3|few|-|TRBV6-6
CASRAGDGVTDTQYF
TGTGCCAGCAGGGCAGGGGATGGTGTTACAGATACGCAGTATTTT
>TRBJ1-1|few|TRBD1|TRBV30
CAWNRGLNTEAFF
TGTGCCTGGAACAGGGGTTTGAACACTGAAGCTTTCTTT
>TRBJ2-3|many|-|TRBV7-2
CASSRYTDTQYF
TGTGCCAGCAGCCGATACACAGATACGCAGTATTTT
>TRBJ1-3|-|-|TRBV5-6
CASSLGPSGNTIYF
TGTGCCAGCAGCTTGGGGCCCTCTGGAAACACCATATATTTT
>TRBJ2-1|-|TRBD2|TRBV13
CATRTSGNLGRDNEQFF
TGTGCCACACGGACTAGCGGGAATCTCGGACGTGACAATGAGCAGTTCTTC
>TRBJ1-3|-|-|TRBV6-5
CASVQSFSGNTIYF
TGTGCCAGCGTACAGTCGTTCTCTGGAAACACCATATATTTT
>TRBJ2-6|-|-|TRBV2
CASSEGPGSGANVLTF
TGTGCCAGCAGTGAAGGTCCGGGCTCTGGGGCCAACGTCCTGACTTTC
>TRBJ2-1|many|TRBD2|TRBV6-1
CAILAGVHNEQFF
TGTGCCATCCTAGCGGGGGTACACAATGAGCAGTTCTTC
>TRBJ1-2|few|-|TRBV4-3
CASSRDGIYGYTF
TGCGCCAGCAGCCGGGACGGAATCTATGGCTACACCTTC
>TRBJ2-3|few|-|TRBV2
CASSAVGTGDTQYF
TGTGCCAGCAGTGCAGTCGGGACGGGAGATACGCAGTATTTT
>TRBJ2-7|-|-|TRBV6-5
CASQGSSYEQYF
TGTGCCAGCCAGGGAAGCTCCTACGAGCAGTACTTC
>TRBJ2-3|few|TRBD1|TRBV6-5
CASSPRTGADTQYF
TGTGCCAGCAGCCCCCGGACAGGGGCAGATACGCAGTATTTT
>TRBJ1-1|-|-|TRBV11-2
CASSLVPRTEAFF
TGTGCCAGCAGCTTAGTCCCTCGTACTGAAGCTTTCTTT
>TRBJ1-1|-|-|TRBV14
CASSQVQGFLTEAFF
TGTGCCAGCAGCCAAGTTCAGGGTTTCTTGACTGAAGCTTTCTTT
>TRBJ2-5|few|-|TRBV7-9
CASSLTRYQETQYF
TGTGCCAGCAGCTTAACGCGGTACCAAGAGACCCAGTACTTC
>TRBJ2-1|-|TRBD2|TRBV28
CASSFTSGSNEQFF
TGTGCCAGCAGTTTTACTAGCGGGAGCAATGAGCAGTTCTTC
>TRBJ1-1|few|TRBD1|TRBV6-5
CASSVGTGGYTEAFF
TGTGCCAGCAGTGTTGGGACAGGGGGCTACACTGAAGCTTTCTTT
>TRBJ2-1|-|TRBD1|TRBV15
CATSREQGGQYNEQFF
TGTGCCACCAGCAGAGAACAAGGGGGCCAATACAATGAGCAGTTCTTC
>TRBJ2-1|few|-|TRBV10-3
CASKKRDGLYNEQFF
TGTGCCAGCAAAAAGAGGGACGGCCTCTACAATGAGCAGTTCTTC
>TRBJ2-5|-|-|TRBV29-1
CSVAGEETQYF
TGCAGCGTTGCTGGGGAGGAGACCCAGTACTTC
>TRBJ2-5|few|TRBD1|TRBV7-9
CASSPKQGKTQYF
TGTGCCAGCAGCCCTAAACAGGGGAAGACCCAGTACTTC
>TRBJ2-7|-|-|TRBV7-8
CASSLARAPGRYEQYF
TGTGCCAGCAGCTTAGCGCGAGCCCCAGGGAGGTACGAGCAGTACTTC
>TRBJ2-7|-|-|TRBV18
CASSPLSGSSPWEQYF
TGTGCCAGCTCACCACTAAGTGGGTCCTCACCGTGGGAGCAGTACTTC
>TRBJ1-2|-|-|TRBV6-1
CASSFNYGYTF
TGTGCCAGCAGTTTTAACTATGGCTACACCTTC
>TRBJ2-1|-|TRBD2|TRBV7-9
CASSSRTSSNEQFF
TGTGCCAGCAGCTCCCGGACTAGCAGCAATGAGCAGTTCTTC
>TRBJ1-3|-|TRBD1|TRBV6-6
CASSYPPGGGNTIYF
TGTGCCAGCAGTTACCCGCCAGGGGGCGGAAACACCATATATTTT
>TRBJ1-1|few|-|TRBV27
CASRLWESGLGEAFF
TGTGCCAGCAGGCTTTGGGAGTCCGGGTTGGGTGAAGCTTTCTTT
>TRBJ2-1|few|-|TRBV7-2
CASSLSGVAYNEQFF
TGTGCCAGCAGCTTATCCGGGGTAGCCTACAATGAGCAGTTCTTC
>TRBJ2-2|few|-|TRBV7-2
CATLPGSYNTGELFF
TGTGCCACCCTACCGGGGTCTTATAACACCGGGGAGCTGTTTTTT
>TRBJ2-5|few|TRBD2|TRBV29-1
CSARGVLTQETQYF
TGCAGCGCCCGGGGGGTCCTAACACAAGAGACCCAGTACTTC
>TRBJ2-1|few|TRBD2|TRBV4-2
CASSQGLVSNEQFF
TGTGCCAGCAGCCAGGGACTAGTCTCCAATGAGCAGTTCTTC
>TRBJ2-2|few|-|TRBV4-1
CASSQEGPHTGELFF
TGCGCCAGCAGCCAAGAGGGTCCCCACACCGGGGAGCTGTTTTTT
>TRBJ2-4|many|-|TRBV7-9
CASSPDQVQYF
TGTGCCAGCAGCCCGGATCAGGTTCAGTACTTC